This TCR beta chain was captured by sequencing in a study of identical twins. This clonotype has a handful of counts. Template switching added a universal primer site, and cDNA bore unique molecular identifiers. TCRdb independently ran MiXCR on the 5' RACE reads; one entry per CDR3 protein. The data contain about 490,000 distinct CDR3 sequences, about 15% of them singletons. The sample also formed part of further work on yellow fever vaccine responses in identical twins.

The sequence came from a woman aged 18-29 years in good health. The specimen sequenced was CD4+ T cells sorted from blood.

CDR3 region: CAIRTGTGAGELFF. In DNA form, the CDR3 reads TGTGCCATCAGGACCGGGACAGGGGCCGGGGAGCTGTTTTTT. V is TRBV10-3 and J is TRBJ2-2; 10 bases agree with TRBD1. The CDR3 totals 14 residues. The germline CDR1 and CDR2 sequences are ENHRY and SYGVKD. V was pared by 6 bases and J by 6 bases, with 4 bases of the junction left unmatched.